This TCR beta chain was sequenced during a study of shared clonotypes between healthy human individuals. The V segment lost 4 bases and the J segment 5 bases; nucleotides outside the gene matches: 10. CDR1 and CDR2 (germline): LGHNA, YNFKEQ. The CDR3 is 16 residues long. Assay execution took place at the deep level. TCRdb's copy holds only in-frame clones and misses some; the assay was immunoSEQ multiplex PCR. This sample has some 1.1 million clones, with approximately 77% found just once. The rearrangement links TRBV4-2 to TRBJ1-1; TRBD1 agrees at 10 bases. This TCR was recovered from a man younger than 30 in good health. Some clones in this sample may be carry-over from other donors' samples. Sequenced material: memory CD4+ T cells from PBMCs. Subset indicated: CD45RA-negative fraction. The CDR3 DNA sequence: TGTGCCAGCAGCCCCGGGACAGGGGCCAAAGGGACTGAAGCTTTCTTT. It yields the protein CASSPGTGAKGTEAFF.